The entry below gives a single T cell receptor beta chain sequence along with its context. No antigen is known for it. The sample is drawn from a study of T cells in localized non-small cell lung cancer. Study-level findings and limits: A median roughly 57 of the top 100 tumor clones appeared in adjacent lung. Tumor trailed uninvolved adjacent lung in T cell clonality, which peaked there. Owing to sequencing of a solitary tumor region, heterogeneity cannot be discounted. With higher T cell density in blood came longer overall survival.

Losses at the gene ends were 6 bases for V and 2 bases for J; bases not matched to a gene: 11. The CDR3 contains 15 residues. Germline loops: CDR1 SQVTM, CDR2 ANQGSEA. Some clones are missing from TCRdb's copy, which holds only in-frame ones; the method was immunoSEQ multiplex PCR. The repertoire holds approximately 46,000 clones, with around 86% as singletons. The V call is TRBV29-1, the J call TRBJ2-5; 8 positions agree with TRBD1. The sequence came from a man aged 40 to 70 with stage III lung adenocarcinoma. The specimen comprised peripheral blood mononuclear cells, sampled before any cancer treatment. Here the CDR3 DNA reads TGCAGCGTGGGATCAGGACAGGGAGGTCAAGAGACCCAGTACTTC. Translating it yields CSVGSGQGGQETQYF. Based on the CDR3 plus reference TRBV29-1 and TRBJ2-5, the full variable domain is SAVISQKPSRDICQRGTSLTIQCQVDSQVTMMFWYRQQPGQSLTLIATANQGSEATYESGFVIDKFPISRPNLTFSTLTVSNMSPEDSSIYLCSVGSGQGGQETQYFGPGTRLLVL.